This TCR beta chain was captured by sequencing in a study of CD8 T cells in ankylosing spondylitis. Regarding the study as a whole: Reports say disease-linked clones showed up significantly more in matched ankylosing spondylitis synovial fluid. For ankylosing spondylitis blood, a TCR beta motif of several highly homologous variants appeared characteristic. Earlier authors reported some of these motif variants in reactive arthritis synovial fluid and blood.

Germline CDR1 reads SEHNR; CDR2 reads FQNEAQ (reference sequence). This CDR3 has 16 amino acids. After removal of 0 bases from V and 2 bases from J, the junction contained 5 bases not matched to a gene. With regard to this clonotype: What it recognizes is unknown.

Quantitative 5'-RACE with molecular barcodes was used to make the TCR beta libraries. TCRdb processed the 5' RACE reads anew with MiXCR; each CDR3 protein has one entry. The profile shows about 460,000 distinct CDR3 sequences, 5.3% of them singletons. Sequencing used blood, either unsorted or a sorted T cell fraction (not recorded which). The chain employs TRBV7-9 and TRBJ2-7, with 9 bases matching TRBD2. The sequence was obtained from a male donor with ankylosing spondylitis. CDR3 region: CASSLAPLAGAYEQYF. CDR3 sequence (DNA): TGTGCCAGCAGCTTAGCGCCTTTAGCGGGAGCCTACGAGCAGTACTTC. The full variable domain, in which reference TRBV7-9 and TRBJ2-7 provide the parts outside the CDR3, is DTGVSQNPRHKITKRGQNVTFRCDPISEHNRLYWYRQTLGQGPEFLTYFQNEAQLEKSRLLSDRFSAERPKGSFSTLEIQRTEQGDSAMYLCASSLAPLAGAYEQYFGPGTRLTVT.